This T cell receptor (beta chain) emerged from a study of blood T cells in healthy people across ages. This clonotype has ten or more counts. Donors gave around 10 milliliters of peripheral blood apiece. The CDR3 covers 13 residues. Germline CDR1 SQVTM, CDR2 ANQGSEA. The trim removed 0 bases at V and 6 bases at J, leaving 2 bases unmatched. Together with a sample-barcoded 5' primer, a J-beta primer mix was included in a second PCR lasting about 7 to 12 cycles. All cDNA molecules were each tagged by a template-switch adaptor with 12 random nucleotides. One entry per CDR3 protein, called by TCRdb with MiXCR from the 5' RACE reads. The sample yields roughly 1,700,000 distinct CDR3 sequences, about 28% seen once.

V and J are TRBV29-1 and TRBJ2-1; 7 bases are a match to TRBD1. Sequencing input: blood. The receptor comes from a woman aged 25 to 39 in good health. Written as DNA, the CDR3 is TGCAGCGTTGAAGATAGACAGGGCAATGAGCAGTTCTTC. Residues: CSVEDRQGNEQFF.